The rows below give T cell receptor beta chains drawn from one sample of a study of blood T cell repertoires in COVID-19. The repertoire was sequenced with immunoSEQ multiplex PCR; TCRdb's copy has only in-frame clones and lacks some. The table includes more than 150,000 clones, over 75% detected once. Sequencing input: peripheral blood. Every receptor here comes from an elderly woman with acute or convalescent COVID-19. Both conserved end residues are part of each CDR3.

CDR3: CASSRGQVLTGELFF; V: TRBV4-1; J: TRBJ2-2
CDR3: CASRPGGPSNQPQHF; V: TRBV6-5; J: TRBJ1-5
CDR3: CASSLLSRGDTGELFF; V: TRBV5-1; J: TRBJ2-2
CDR3: CASSFQADLSYNEQFF; V: TRBV7-9; J: TRBJ2-1
CDR3: CASSLTPLRLNTGELFF; V: TRBV7-9; J: TRBJ2-2
CDR3: CASSPGGLSSYEQYF; V: TRBV6-6; J: TRBJ2-7
CDR3: CASSSLAGGSYNEQFF; V: TRBV5-1; J: TRBJ2-1
CDR3: CASSPGGSWSYGYTF; V: TRBV5-1; J: TRBJ1-2
CDR3: CAWSPGGQAFF; V: TRBV30; J: TRBJ1-1
CDR3: CASSFRTDTQYF; V: TRBV2; J: TRBJ2-3
CDR3: CASSFRFFMNTGELFF; V: TRBV7-9; J: TRBJ2-2
CDR3: CASTLGQGRQPQHF; V: TRBV6-5; J: TRBJ1-5
CDR3: CASSLEQHRGYTF; V: TRBV5-6; J: TRBJ1-2
CDR3: CSATRSVGYTF; V: TRBV20-1; J: TRBJ1-2
CDR3: CASSLGTGGYSPLHF; V: TRBV5-4; J: TRBJ1-6
CDR3: CATSETTGVGYNEQFF; V: TRBV24-1; J: TRBJ2-1
CDR3: CASSYSGDREKLFF; V: TRBV6-6; J: TRBJ1-4
CDR3: CASSPRRGPGEAFF; V: TRBV6-5; J: TRBJ1-1
CDR3: CASSLSGRANTEAFF; V: TRBV27; J: TRBJ1-1
CDR3: CASSFDRGPEQYF; V: TRBV5-4; J: TRBJ2-7
CDR3: CASRRGQGASPLHF; V: TRBV5-1; J: TRBJ1-6
CDR3: CASSGTGGGNIQYF; V: TRBV9; J: TRBJ2-4
CDR3: CASSPQGYEQYF; V: TRBV6-2/TRBV6-3; J: TRBJ2-7
CDR3: CASSSLAGGTYNEQFF; V: TRBV7-3; J: TRBJ2-1
CDR3: CASAKLAGGVGGELFF; V: TRBV5-1; J: TRBJ2-2
CDR3: CASSNTDSLEEQYF; V: TRBV5-6; J: TRBJ2-7
CDR3: CASRLQQGTSGISYNEQFF; V: TRBV19; J: TRBJ2-1
CDR3: CASSQWTSPGWAFF; V: TRBV4-1; J: TRBJ1-1
CDR3: CATSRDRTGTSGSYEQYF; V: TRBV15; J: TRBJ2-7
CDR3: CAWGTYSGNTIYF; V: TRBV30; J: TRBJ1-3
CDR3: CASSGTGNTGELFF; V: TRBV2; J: TRBJ2-2
CDR3: CASSQGWIREVTTDTQYF; V: TRBV3-1/TRBV3-2; J: TRBJ2-3
CDR3: CATSDEGTNQPQHF; V: TRBV24-1; J: TRBJ1-5
CDR3: CASSIGGRAETQYF; V: TRBV19; J: TRBJ2-5
CDR3: CASSYSIGEGAYEQYF; V: TRBV6-6; J: TRBJ2-7
CDR3: CASSRDSTYNSPLHF; V: TRBV2; J: TRBJ1-6
CDR3: CASSPWTPPGGEQFF; V: TRBV7-9; J: TRBJ2-1
CDR3: CASSPQGAEAFF; V: TRBV18; J: TRBJ1-1
CDR3: CSVQRGDYYGYTF; V: TRBV29-1; J: TRBJ1-2
CDR3: CASSGGRTGGGGYTF; V: TRBV7-9; J: TRBJ1-2
CDR3: CASSPDRGTGNTIYF; V: TRBV18; J: TRBJ1-3
CDR3: CASAGGRRFEKLFF; V: TRBV25-1; J: TRBJ1-4
CDR3: CASSATNYNEQFF; V: TRBV9; J: TRBJ2-1
CDR3: CASSFRQGIYNEQFF; V: TRBV5-1; J: TRBJ2-1